This is a list of T cell receptor beta chains from one sample in a study of blood T cell repertoires in COVID-19. Some clones are missing from TCRdb's copy, which holds only in-frame ones; the method was immunoSEQ multiplex PCR. In the table there are 150,000 to 200,000 clones, around nine tenths of which are singletons. The specimen was peripheral blood. The receptor set was obtained from a man between 65 and 85 years old with acute or convalescent COVID-19. Each CDR3 is given with its conserved first and last residue. A D gene is named only where the DNA matches it firmly. Not all rows give a size; the values are once, few, many and, for expanded clones, a class.

D,size,J,V,length,CDR3,DNA
NA,NA,TRBJ2-7,TRBV12-3/TRBV12-4,13,CASSLPGTYEQYF,TGTGCCAGCAGTTTACCAGGGACCTACGAGCAGTACTTC
NA,NA,TRBJ1-2,TRBV28,13,CASSLRRESGYTF,TGTGCCAGCAGTTTACGGAGGGAGAGTGGCTACACCTTC
TRBD1,NA,TRBJ1-6,TRBV4-1,18,CASSQGQGPSSYNSPLHF,TGCGCCAGCAGCCAAGGACAGGGTCCGAGCTCCTATAATTCACCCCTCCACTTT
NA,NA,TRBJ2-1,TRBV18,13,CASSPQQYNEQFF,TGTGCCAGCTCACCACAACAGTACAATGAGCAGTTCTTC
TRBD2,NA,TRBJ2-5,TRBV7-2,15,CASSSAGTSGETQYF,TGTGCCAGCAGCTCAGCCGGGACTAGCGGGGAGACCCAGTACTTC
TRBD1,NA,TRBJ1-5,TRBV5-1,15,CASSLGDRIDQPQHF,TGCGCCAGCAGCTTGGGGGACAGGATAGATCAGCCCCAGCATTTT
TRBD2,NA,TRBJ2-7,TRBV28,17,CASSLWTSGTLTYEQYF,TGTGCCAGCAGTTTATGGACTAGCGGGACCCTTACCTACGAGCAGTACTTC
NA,NA,TRBJ1-2,TRBV5-5,13,CASSWIRADGYTF,TGTGCCAGCAGCTGGATCAGGGCTGATGGCTACACCTTC
NA,few,TRBJ2-7,TRBV6-5,13,CASSLRQQVEQYF,TGTGCCAGCAGTCTGCGACAGCAGGTCGAGCAGTACTTC
NA,NA,TRBJ1-2,TRBV7-2,15,CALQDTPLGVYGYTF,TGTGCCTTACAGGACACCCCGTTAGGGGTCTATGGCTACACCTTC
NA,NA,TRBJ2-1,TRBV9,16,CASSARVRSPQDEQFF,TGTGCCAGCAGCGCCAGAGTCCGCTCCCCACAGGATGAGCAGTTCTTC
TRBD1,few,TRBJ1-6,TRBV5-1,14,CASSPGQNNSPLHF,TGCGCCAGCAGCCCGGGACAGAATAATTCACCCCTCCACTTT
NA,NA,TRBJ1-3,TRBV5-6,16,CASSFSPNGAGNTIYF,TGTGCCAGCAGCTTTTCACCAAACGGGGCTGGAAACACCATATATTTT
NA,NA,TRBJ2-7,TRBV5-8,14,CASSMGQPGGQQYF,TGTGCCAGCAGCATGGGGCAGCCCGGAGGGCAGCAGTACTTC
TRBD1,few,TRBJ1-1,TRBV5-5,14,CASSLTDREVEAFF,TGTGCCAGCAGCTTGACGGACAGGGAGGTCGAAGCTTTCTTT
TRBD1,NA,TRBJ1-1,TRBV28,13,CASSSGQGASVFF,TGTGCCAGCAGCTCGGGACAGGGGGCGAGTGTTTTCTTT
NA,NA,TRBJ1-5,TRBV7-9,15,CASSSIEGVRQPQHF,TGTGCCAGCAGCTCGATTGAGGGTGTGCGACAGCCCCAGCATTTT
TRBD2,NA,TRBJ2-1,TRBV6-1,16,CASSVQPSGGGNEQFF,TGTGCCAGCAGTGTTCAACCTAGCGGGGGGGGGAATGAGCAGTTCTTC
NA,NA,TRBJ2-3,TRBV29-1,15,CSVEGGREVGDTQYF,TGCAGCGTTGAAGGGGGAAGGGAGGTTGGAGATACGCAGTATTTT
TRBD2,once,TRBJ2-1,TRBV27,18,CASSLLAVRSEPYNEQFF,TGTGCCAGCAGTTTACTAGCGGTCCGTTCGGAGCCCTACAATGAGCAGTTCTTC
TRBD1,NA,TRBJ1-1,TRBV5-1,14,CASSAGQARTEAFF,TGCGCCAGCAGCGCAGGACAGGCTCGCACTGAAGCTTTCTTT
NA,NA,TRBJ1-1,TRBV19,14,CASSMWPGGTEAFF,TGTGCCAGTAGTATGTGGCCGGGGGGCACTGAAGCTTTCTTT